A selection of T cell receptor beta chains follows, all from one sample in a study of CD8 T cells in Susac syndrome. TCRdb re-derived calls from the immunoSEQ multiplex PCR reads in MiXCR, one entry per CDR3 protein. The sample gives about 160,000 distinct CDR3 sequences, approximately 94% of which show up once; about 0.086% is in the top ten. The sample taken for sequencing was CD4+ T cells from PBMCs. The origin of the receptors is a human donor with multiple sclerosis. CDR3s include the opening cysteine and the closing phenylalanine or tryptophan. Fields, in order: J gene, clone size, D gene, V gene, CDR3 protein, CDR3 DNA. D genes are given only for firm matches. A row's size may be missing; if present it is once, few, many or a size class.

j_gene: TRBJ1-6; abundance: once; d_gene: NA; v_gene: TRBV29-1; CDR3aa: CSVQGSSYNSPLHF; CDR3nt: TGCAGCGTTCAAGGGAGCTCCTATAATTCACCCCTCCACTTT
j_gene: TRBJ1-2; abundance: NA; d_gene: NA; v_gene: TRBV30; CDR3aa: CAWSPTEYGYTF; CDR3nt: TGTGCCTGGAGTCCGACCGAGTATGGCTACACCTTC
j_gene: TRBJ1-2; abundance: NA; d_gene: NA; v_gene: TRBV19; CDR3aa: CASRQQTNYGYTF; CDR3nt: TGTGCCAGTAGACAGCAGACTAACTATGGCTACACCTTC
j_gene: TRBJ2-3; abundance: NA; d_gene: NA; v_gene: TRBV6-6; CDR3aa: CASSSGQAGGTQYF; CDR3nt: TGTGCCAGCAGTAGCGGACAGGCCGGGGGTACGCAGTATTTT
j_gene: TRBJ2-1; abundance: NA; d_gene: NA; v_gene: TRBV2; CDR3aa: CASRWVEQFF; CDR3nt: TGTGCCAGCAGGTGGGTGGAGCAGTTCTTC
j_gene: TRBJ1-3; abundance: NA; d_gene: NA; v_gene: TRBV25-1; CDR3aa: CASRVEGVSGNTIYF; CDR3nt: TGTGCCAGCCGGGTCGAGGGAGTCTCTGGAAACACCATATATTTT
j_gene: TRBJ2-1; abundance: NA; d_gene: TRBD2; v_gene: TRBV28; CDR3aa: CASKASGPNNEQFF; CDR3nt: TGTGCCAGCAAGGCTAGCGGGCCAAACAATGAGCAGTTCTTC
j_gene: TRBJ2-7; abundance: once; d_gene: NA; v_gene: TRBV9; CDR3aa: CASSATDVPDEQYF; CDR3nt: TGTGCCAGCAGCGCAACCGACGTCCCCGACGAGCAGTACTTC
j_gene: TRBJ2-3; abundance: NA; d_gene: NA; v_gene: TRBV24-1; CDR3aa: CATSDQAPAGTQYF; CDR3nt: TGTGCCACCAGTGACCAGGCCCCGGCGGGTACGCAGTATTTT
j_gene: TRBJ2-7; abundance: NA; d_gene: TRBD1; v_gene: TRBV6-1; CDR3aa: CASSEARGFEQYF; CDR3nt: TGTGCCAGCAGTGAAGCCAGGGGGTTCGAGCAGTACTTC
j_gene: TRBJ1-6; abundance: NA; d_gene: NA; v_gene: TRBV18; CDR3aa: CASSPSGDSPLHF; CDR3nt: TGTGCCAGCTCCCCGTCCGGGGATTCACCCCTCCACTTT
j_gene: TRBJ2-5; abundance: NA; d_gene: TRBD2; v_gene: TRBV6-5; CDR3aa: CASSYGSSGRETQYF; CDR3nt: TGTGCCAGCAGTTACGGGTCTAGCGGGAGGGAGACCCAGTACTTC
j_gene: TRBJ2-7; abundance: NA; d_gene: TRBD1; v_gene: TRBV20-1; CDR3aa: CSVVGQGAGEQYF; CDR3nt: TGCAGTGTAGTCGGACAGGGGGCTGGAGAGCAGTACTTC
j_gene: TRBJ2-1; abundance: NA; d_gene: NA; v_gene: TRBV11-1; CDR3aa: CASSQGLGAEAEQFF; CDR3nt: TGTGCCAGCAGCCAAGGACTCGGGGCCGAGGCTGAGCAGTTCTTC
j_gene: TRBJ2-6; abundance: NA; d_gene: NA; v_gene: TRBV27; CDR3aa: CASKEGAGANVLTF; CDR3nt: TGTGCCAGCAAGGAGGGGGCTGGGGCCAACGTCCTGACTTTC
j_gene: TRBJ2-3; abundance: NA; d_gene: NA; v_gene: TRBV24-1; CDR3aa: CATSDSPGRQSTDTQYF; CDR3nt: TGTGCCACCAGTGATTCACCGGGACGCCAAAGCACAGATACGCAGTATTTT
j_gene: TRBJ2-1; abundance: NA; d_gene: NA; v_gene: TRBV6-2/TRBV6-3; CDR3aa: CASGGAGSYNEQFF; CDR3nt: TGTGCCAGCGGGGGAGCGGGTTCTTACAATGAGCAGTTCTTC
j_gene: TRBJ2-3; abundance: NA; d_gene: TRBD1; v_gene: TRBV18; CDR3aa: CASSQGQGADTQYF; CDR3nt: TGTGCCAGCTCACAAGGACAGGGGGCAGATACGCAGTATTTT
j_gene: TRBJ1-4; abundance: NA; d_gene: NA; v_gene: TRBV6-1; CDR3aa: CASSEARRDEKLFF; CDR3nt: TGTGCCAGCAGTGAAGCGCGGAGGGATGAAAAACTGTTTTTT
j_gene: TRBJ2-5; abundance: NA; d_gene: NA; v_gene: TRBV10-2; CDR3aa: CASITRVGETQYF; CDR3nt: TGCGCCAGCATCACTAGGGTAGGAGAGACCCAGTACTTC
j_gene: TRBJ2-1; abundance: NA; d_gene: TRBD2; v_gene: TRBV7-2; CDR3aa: CASRPGLAGNEQFF; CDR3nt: TGTGCCAGCCGTCCGGGACTAGCGGGCAATGAGCAGTTCTTC
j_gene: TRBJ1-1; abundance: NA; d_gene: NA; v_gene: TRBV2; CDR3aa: CASSGLRGNTEAFF; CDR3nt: TGTGCCAGCAGTGGACTTAGAGGGAACACTGAAGCTTTCTTT
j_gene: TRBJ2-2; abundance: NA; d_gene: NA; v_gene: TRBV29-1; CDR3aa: CSVLLNTGELFF; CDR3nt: TGCAGCGTTCTCTTGAACACCGGGGAGCTGTTTTTT
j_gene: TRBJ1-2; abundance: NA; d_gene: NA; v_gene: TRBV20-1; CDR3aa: CSASPYGYTF; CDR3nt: TGCAGTGCTAGCCCCTATGGCTACACCTTC
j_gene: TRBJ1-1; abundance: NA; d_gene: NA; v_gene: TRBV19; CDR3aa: CASSIIGRGNTEAFF; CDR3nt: TGTGCCAGTAGTATAATTGGCAGGGGGAACACTGAAGCTTTCTTT
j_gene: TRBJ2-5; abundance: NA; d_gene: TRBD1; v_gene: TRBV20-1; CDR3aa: CSARNRQGQETQYF; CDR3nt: TGCAGTGCTAGAAACAGACAGGGCCAAGAGACCCAGTACTTC